This T cell receptor beta chain was recorded in a study of OX40 agonist ivuxolimab in advanced cancers. The study in broad terms: Ivuxolimab, which targeted the costimulatory receptor OX40 (CD134), was an agonistic, fully human IgG2 monoclonal antibody. The paper covers the monotherapy dose-escalation part of the phase I ivuxolimab trial, which included N of about 50 patients. Intravenous ivuxolimab was administered to patients every 2 weeks at six dose levels: 0.01, 0.1, 0.3, 1.5, 3 and 10 mg/kg. Partial responses were achieved by three dose-escalation patients, of whom one had hepatocellular carcinoma and two had cutaneous melanoma. In the dose-escalation cohort, 82.7% of patients were male, and the mean age was approximately 55 years, with a range of 23 to 79. Of the approximately 54 dose-escalation patients, hepatocellular carcinoma was present in about 19, melanoma in around 15, renal cell carcinoma in 9 and head and neck cancer in 9. The purpose of peripheral TCRbeta sequencing was to test whether ivuxolimab changed TCR sequence diversity and led to clonal T-cell expansion. Patients were allowed to have had prior anti-PD-1, anti-PD-L1 or anti-CTLA-4 therapy, and approximately 40% of the dose-escalation patients had previously received checkpoint inhibitors.

Genomic DNA was isolated from the sorted cells so that the TCRbeta CDR3 region could be sequenced. The immunoSEQ Assay was used to sequence the TCRbeta CDR3 regions. TCRdb retrieved this table from immuneACCESS and kept in-frame rearrangements only. Not all clones are present; in checked studies, unresolved V genes account for under half, and no reason is known for the remainder. The sample table records 50,000 or so clones; 75% to 85% of these occur just once. Under 2% of the sample goes to the ten largest clones. CDR1 and CDR2 are drawn from the germline V gene: SGHRS, YFSETQ. V and J are trimmed by 0 bases and 5 bases, and the gene matches miss 9 bases of the junction. The CDR3 goes from the cysteine to the phenylalanine over 17 residues. Just CDR3 DNA is preserved here, 51 bases in frame from base 1. Patients with autoimmune disease history or receiving systemic immunosuppression were excluded from the trial. Peripheral blood for TCR sequencing was drawn from every dose cohort at baseline, at cycle 4 day 1 and at cycle 7 day 1. The samples were taken from a phase I, first-in-human, multicenter, open-label dose-escalation trial of ivuxolimab. Adults with locally advanced or metastatic melanoma, renal cell, hepatocellular, or head and neck squamous cell carcinoma were enrolled in the trial. Before TCR sequencing, CD4+ T cells and CD8+ T cells from peripheral blood were sorted into separate populations.

Study-wide conclusions, independent of this receptor: The antigen specificity of the peripheral T cells that underwent clonal expansion was not determined. In the 0.1-3.0 mg/kg groups, partial responders had among the lowest normalized peripheral clonal expansion, particularly in CD8+ T cells. After ivuxolimab, more expanded clones were found on average in CD8+ T cells than in CD4+ T cells. At doses from 0.1 to 3.0 mg/kg, clonal expansion was seen in both CD4+ and CD8+ blood T cells between baseline and week 6. Low levels of normalized T-cell clonal expansion were also shown by some nonresponding patients.

A word on this clone: Its antigen target is currently unknown. Base qualities are missing; no much larger clone stands one base away.

The receptor comes from an adult with an advanced solid tumor such as melanoma, head and neck, liver or kidney cancer. The chain employs TRBV5-1 and TRBJ2-3, and TRBD2 matches 10 of the central bases. Sequenced here: CD4+ or CD8+ T cells sorted from blood, sampled in a trial of the OX40 agonist ivuxolimab. The CDR3 here reads CASSLAGTSGVEDTQYF. The DNA sequence is as follows: TGCGCCAGCAGCTTGGCCGGCACTAGCGGGGTCGAAGATACGCAGTATTTT.